The 19 T cell receptor beta chains reported below all come from one sample, sequenced in a study of T cell changes during pregnancy in multiple sclerosis. Data came from immunoSEQ multiplex PCR; TCRdb stores just in-frame clones and leaves some out. Found here are about 60,000 clones, about 91% of them singletons; the top ten hold just under 0.2%. The sample here was CD4+ T cells from peripheral blood mononuclear cells, taken in the second trimester of pregnancy. All receptors come from a female donor with multiple sclerosis, enrolled in a pregnancy study.

The chain is built from TRBV29-1 and TRBJ1-1; no definite D call. CDR1 SQVTM and CDR2 ANQGSEA come from the germline V gene. This CDR3 spans 10 amino acids. Trimming cost V 5 bases and J 11 bases, with 12 bases left between them. CDR3 bases: TGCAGCGTTCGCGCGGGTATGGCTTTCTTT. Translated: CSVRAGMAFF.

V usage is TRBV28 and J usage is TRBJ2-7; maybe TRBD1 (5 bases). This CDR3 is built from 12 residues. Germline assignment: CDR1 MDHEN and CDR2 SYDVKM. V lost 5 bases and J 3 bases, leaving 8 bases between the germline ends. The CDR3 loop reads CASSLDSYEQYF. In nucleotides, the CDR3 is TGTGCCAGCAGTCTAGACAGCTACGAGCAGTACTTC. Looking up the rest from reference TRBV28 and TRBJ2-7 gives the full variable domain: DVKVTQSSRYLVKRTGEKVFLECVQDMDHENMFWYRQDPGLGLRLIYFSYDVKMKEKGDIPEGYSVSREKKERFSLILESASTNQTSMYLCASSLDSYEQYFGPGTRLTVT.

The rearrangement uses TRBV5-1 and TRBJ1-4; D unresolved. This CDR3 region has 13 residues. V was cut by 0 bases and J by 5 bases, with 5 bases left in between. The germline gives CDR1 SGHRS, CDR2 YFSETQ. The CDR3 DNA sequence: TGCGCCAGCAGCTTGGGAGTGAATGAAAAACTGTTTTTT. Its translation is CASSLGVNEKLFF.

With regard to this clone: The sample has other DNA sequences that encode this CDR3 too. The chain uses TRBV9 and TRBJ1-2; D not certain. The CDR3 totals 14 residues. The V and J ends lost 0 bases and 1 base respectively, with 7 bases between them. Germline CDR1 and CDR2: SGDLS and YYNGEE. The DNA for the CDR3 is TGTGCCAGCAGCGTAGGAGGAGTTAACTATGGCTACACCTTC. As protein: CASSVGGVNYGYTF.

This clone showed up just once. V usage is TRBV19 and J usage is TRBJ1-1; 8 nucleotides match TRBD1. This CDR3 region has 16 residues. The V and J ends lost 3 bases and 5 bases, in that order; junction bases with no gene match: 11. CDR1 is LNHDA, CDR2 SQIVND, per germline (reference sequence). The DNA for the CDR3 is TGTGCCAGTAGTATGCGGCAGGGGGCCGGAGGGACTGAAGCTTTCTTT. Translating it yields CASSMRQGAGGTEAFF.

This chain's CDR3 is CASSRDSSLTAFF. CDR3 nucleotide sequence: TGTGCCAGCAGTCGGGACAGCTCTTTAACTGCTTTCTTT. This chain links TRBV6-6 with TRBJ1-1; the match to TRBD1 covers 7 bases. Germline CDR1 is MNHNY and CDR2 is SVGAGI (reference sequence). The J segment lost 11 bases and the V segment lost 5 bases, leaving 11 bases of the junction unmatched. The CDR3 runs to 13 residues.

This chain links TRBV2 with TRBJ2-1; TRBD2 matches at 11 bases. Germline-derived CDR1 and CDR2 are SNHLY and FYNNEI. CDR3 length: 15 amino acids. V dropped 8 bases and J dropped 4; count of bases not matched to a gene: 7. This CDR3 is CASRATSGAYNEQFF. The CDR3, as DNA: TGTGCCAGCCGTGCGACTAGCGGGGCGTACAATGAGCAGTTCTTC.

The rearrangement joins TRBV21-1 to TRBJ2-2; the D call of TRBD2 is as the table states it, not checked on the DNA. TRBV21-1 is tagged as a pseudogene. The CDR3 is 17 residues long. CDR3 sequence: CASSKAPGKRGTGELFF. The CDR3 DNA follows: TGTGCCAGCAGCAAAGCGCCTGGCAAACGGGGGACCGGGGAGCTGTTTTTT.

In its sample, this clone was seen once. V and J are TRBV9 and TRBJ1-4; the match to TRBD1 covers 7 bases. This CDR3 has 14 residues. With V trimmed by 3 bases and J by 4 bases, 3 bases remained unmatched. Germline CDR1 reads SGDLS; CDR2 reads YYNGEE. DNA of the CDR3: TGTGCCAGCAGCGGGACAGGCCATAATGAAAAACTGTTTTTT. It codes for CASSGTGHNEKLFF.

The chain joins TRBV2 to TRBJ1-1; D call uncertain. The CDR3 extends over 15 amino acids. Trimming removed 7 bases from V and 1 base from J, with 16 bases in between. The germline gives CDR1 SNHLY, CDR2 FYNNEI. For the CDR3, the DNA is TGTGCCAGCAAGGCGAACAGCATCGCGAACACTGAAGCTTTCTTT. Its protein is CASKANSIANTEAFF.

V usage is TRBV2 and J usage is TRBJ1-5; no reliable D call. Germline CDR1 SNHLY, CDR2 FYNNEI. Trimming pared 8 bases from V and 3 bases from J, leaving 11 bases between. This CDR3 has 13 residues. CDR3 in DNA: TGTGCCAGCGGACGGGAGTCCAATCAGCCCCAGCATTTT. It specifies CASGRESNQPQHF.

The V gene is TRBV19, the J gene TRBJ2-4; D may be TRBD2 (5 bases). Germline V lookup: CDR1 LNHDA, CDR2 SQIVND (reference sequence). CDR3 size: 16 residues. V was trimmed by 5 bases and J by 0 bases, leaving 14 bases between them. The CDR3, as DNA: TGTGCCAGTAGTTCCAGCGGACCCCTAGCCAAAAACATTCAGTACTTC. Protein: CASSSSGPLAKNIQYF.

The chain joins TRBV5-1 to TRBJ2-7; perhaps TRBD1 as D (6 bases). Germline V gives CDR1 SGHRS, CDR2 YFSETQ. CDR3 length: 15 residues. Trimming took 5 bases from V and 7 from J, leaving 22 bases between them. CDR3: CASRHRGSGADEQYF. The CDR3 nucleotides are TGCGCCAGCAGGCACCGAGGCTCAGGGGCTGATGAGCAGTACTTC.

This chain uses TRBV30 with TRBJ1-4; TRBD1 might be the D (6 bases). Per the germline V gene, CDR1 is GTSNPN and CDR2 is SVGIG (reference sequence). The V and J ends lost 0 bases and 14 bases respectively, with 10 bases between them. This CDR3 spans 11 amino acids. The CDR3: CAWSVQGLLFF. CDR3 sequence (DNA): TGTGCCTGGAGTGTACAGGGCCTGCTGTTTTTT.

V gene TRBV2 combines with J gene TRBJ2-7; 12 nucleotides line up with TRBD2. The germline V gene encodes CDR1 SNHLY and CDR2 FYNNEI. The CDR3 runs 14 residues. V was pared by 6 bases and J by 12 bases, with 12 bases of the junction left unmatched. The CDR3 nucleotides are TGTGCCAGCAGGCCTGGGCTAGCGGGGGGGTATCTGTACTTC. This translates into CASRPGLAGGYLYF.

The CDR3 region has the DNA TGTGCCATCAGTGAGGACTTAGTCCCAGATACGCAGTATTTT. As protein: CAISEDLVPDTQYF. The gene calls are TRBV10-3 and TRBJ2-3; D is ambiguous. Germline V CDR1 and CDR2: ENHRY, SYGVKD. V lost 2 bases to trimming and J lost 4 bases, with 10 bases between them. The CDR3 covers 14 residues.

The V gene is TRBV7-3, the J gene TRBJ1-1; a weak D match, TRBD1 (5 bases). Per the germline V gene, CDR1 is SGHTA and CDR2 is FQGTGA. V was shortened by 2 bases and J by 4 bases, with 14 bases between the two germline ends. The CDR3 length is 15 residues. The CDR3 coding sequence is TGTGCCAGCAGCTTAGATGTCAGGGCCGGCACTGAAGCTTTCTTT. Amino acid sequence: CASSLDVRAGTEAFF.

This clone appeared once. This chain links TRBV13 with TRBJ1-4; 7 bases match TRBD1. Germline assignment: CDR1 PRHDT and CDR2 FYEKMQ (reference sequence). The J segment lost 4 bases and the V segment lost 9 bases, leaving 5 bases of the junction unmatched. This CDR3 is 13 amino acids long. This chain's CDR3 is CASKGTVNEKLFF. CDR3 nucleotide sequence: TGTGCCAGTAAGGGGACAGTTAATGAAAAACTGTTTTTT.

The rearrangement links TRBV6-1 to TRBJ2-7; D is perhaps TRBD2 (6 bases). CDR1 is MNHNS and CDR2 is SASEGT in the germline V gene. V lost 1 base to trimming and J lost 2 bases, with 15 bases between them. The CDR3 loop spans 16 amino acids. The CDR3 DNA follows: TGTGCCAGCAGTGAAGTATTGAGCGGGCCGCCCTACGAGCAGTACTTC. Amino acids: CASSEVLSGPPYEQYF.